Described below is a single T cell receptor beta chain sequence and its context. Produced via immunoSEQ multiplex PCR; TCRdb's table is partial and in-frame only. The table includes almost 350,000 clones, almost 90% detected once. Individuals drawn from approximately 26 US areas were about 18 to 95 years old. This record belongs to a study of blood T cell repertoires in COVID-19. Overall study: Material from acute and convalescent COVID-19 was sourced from the United States, Italy and Spain.

The CDR3 has 13 residues. In germline, CDR1 is MNHEY, CDR2 SMNVEV (reference sequence). V lost 7 bases and J lost 9, with 13 bases in between. The V call is TRBV27, the J call TRBJ1-6; D perhaps matches TRBD1 (6 bases). Sequencing input: PBMCs or T cells enriched from blood (not recorded which). This TCR came from a woman younger than 45 who had been exposed to COVID-19. CDR3 loop: CASKTGIRSPLHF. CDR3 nucleotides: TGTGCCAGCAAAACAGGGATTCGTTCACCCCTCCACTTT.